The sample holds a few counts of the clone carrying this T cell receptor beta chain. V was pared by 2 bases and J by 3 bases, with 7 bases between. Per the germline V gene, CDR1 is SGHTA and CDR2 is FQGNSA. The CDR3 sequence is 14 residues long. These data are taken from a study of blood T cell repertoires in COVID-19. Overall study context: Italy, Spain and the United States were the sources of the convalescent and acute COVID-19 samples. In each case, the material was cDNA or gDNA derived from T cells, B-cell-depleted T cells, or PBMCs.

Under the authors' procedure: Reference gene primers were amplified, and this amplification served to estimate nucleated cell counts. Generated by immunoSEQ multiplex PCR, the TCRdb table keeps only in-frame clones and is missing some. V and J calls and clone size follow that table, whereas D and trimming were derived from the DNA. Here the sample spans approximately 200,000 clones, about 86% being singletons. The genes are TRBV7-2 and TRBJ1-4; a weak D match, TRBD1 (5 bases). The receptor was isolated from a woman in her 30s with active or convalescent COVID-19. Sequencing input: peripheral blood. The CDR3 DNA reads as TGTGCCAGCAGCTTACAGGGATCTAATGAAAAACTGTTTTTT. Its translation: CASSLQGSNEKLFF.